Presented here are 31 T cell receptor beta chains from one specimen sequenced in a study of blood T cell repertoires in COVID-19. Data came from immunoSEQ multiplex PCR; TCRdb stores just in-frame clones and leaves some out. The sample lists 100,000 to 150,000 clones; 84% were seen once. Sequencing used peripheral blood. The receptors were sampled from a woman in her twenties or thirties who had recovered from COVID-19.

For the CDR3, the DNA is TGTGCCTCTGCGGGATCCTCCTACAATGAGCAGTTCTTC. Protein sequence: CASAGSSYNEQFF. This chain connects TRBV6-5 to TRBJ2-1, with D possibly matching TRBD2 (6 bases). Trimming stripped 11 bases from V and 0 bases from J, with 11 bases between. The CDR3 is made up of 13 amino acids. CDR1 MNHEY and CDR2 SVGAGI come from the germline V gene.

The gene calls are TRBV18 and TRBJ1-4; 7 positions agree with TRBD1. Germline V gene sequence: CDR1 KGHSH, CDR2 LQKENI. After removal of 5 bases from V and 8 bases from J, the junction contained 5 bases not matched to a gene. CDR3 size: 13 residues. The CDR3 DNA reads TGTGCCAGCTCATCTGGACAGGAGGAAAAACTGTTTTTT. The encoded protein is CASSSGQEEKLFF.

CDR3 DNA sequence: TGCGCCAGCAGCACCGGACAGAACTCAGGGGAAAAACTGTTTTTT. Protein product: CASSTGQNSGEKLFF. The chain has TRBV5-1 and TRBJ1-4, with D possibly matching TRBD1 (6 bases). Germline values: CDR1 SGHRS, CDR2 YFSETQ. V lost 4 bases and J lost 8, with 18 bases in between. This CDR3 is 15 amino acids long.

The V call is TRBV18, the J call TRBJ1-3, with D perhaps matching TRBD1 (6 bases). This CDR3 has 15 residues. CDR1 and CDR2 from the germline V gene are KGHSH and LQKENI. Trimming shortened V by 8 bases and J by 0 bases, and 14 bases separated the two germline ends. The CDR3 sequence: CASVRDNYSGNTIYF. CDR3 bases: TGTGCCAGCGTCCGGGACAACTACTCTGGAAACACCATATATTTT.

In this sample, this clone turned up a few times. Distinct nucleotide sequences in the sample also encode this CDR3. The chain links TRBV2 to TRBJ2-7, with D tentatively TRBD1 (5 bases). The CDR3 is made up of 14 amino acids. V lost 2 bases and J lost 1, with 9 bases in between. The V gene's germline CDR1 is SNHLY and CDR2 FYNNEI. The CDR3 sequence is CASSEQGESYEQYF. CDR3 nucleotide sequence: TGTGCCAGCAGTGAACAGGGCGAGTCCTACGAGCAGTACTTC.

The chain has TRBV4-1 and TRBJ2-5; 10 nucleotides agree with TRBD2. The CDR3 has 15 amino acids. Germline CDR1 and CDR2: MGHRA and YSYEKL. V was pared by 6 bases and J by 4 bases, with 8 bases of the junction left unmatched. CDR3 bases: TGCGCCAGCAGTCTCCTAGCGGGAGAGGGAGAGACCCAGTACTTC. It yields the protein CASSLLAGEGETQYF.

This clone came up a few times. This chain links TRBV9 with TRBJ1-3; 8 bases match TRBD1. The germline CDR1 and CDR2 sequences are SGDLS and YYNGEE. The CDR3 loop spans 15 amino acids. The ends lost 4 bases at V and 0 bases at J; junction bases unmatched: 3. CDR3 sequence reads: CASSFTGGSGNTIYF. CDR3 nucleotides: TGTGCCAGCAGCTTTACAGGGGGCTCTGGAAACACCATATATTTT.

J is TRBJ2-7 and V is TRBV6-5; D may be TRBD2 (5 bases). Trimming left V 8 bases short and J 3 bases short, with 11 bases between. Germline V gene data show CDR1 as MNHEY and CDR2 as SVGAGI. This CDR3 is 12 amino acids long. CDR3 sequence: CASSRAGYEQYF. CDR3 bases: TGTGCCAGCTCTCGCGCGGGCTACGAGCAGTACTTC.

The V gene is TRBV2, the J gene TRBJ1-5; tentative D call: TRBD1 (6 bases). Trimming pared 7 bases from V and 2 bases from J, leaving 15 bases between. The germline CDR1 and CDR2 sequences are SNHLY and FYNNEI. This CDR3 region has 15 residues. As DNA, the CDR3 is TGTGCCAGCACCTCGGCGGGGGCAGGCAATCAGCCCCAGCATTTT. It translates to CASTSAGAGNQPQHF.

The chain is built from TRBV7-6 and TRBJ2-2; 15 positions match TRBD2. The CDR3 contains 18 residues. After removal of 3 bases from V and 6 bases from J, the junction contained 8 bases not matched to a gene. Germline-derived CDR1 and CDR2 are SGHVS and FNYEAQ. The CDR3 sequence is CASSFFLGLAGGPGELFF. As DNA, the CDR3 is TGTGCCAGCAGCTTTTTCTTGGGACTAGCGGGAGGTCCCGGGGAGCTGTTTTTT.

J is TRBJ2-3 and V is TRBV6-6; 8 bases fit TRBD1. With 7 bases clipped from V and 0 bases from J, the junction kept 6 bases outside the gene matches. CDR3 length: 15 amino acids. Germline V gene lookup returns CDR1 MNHNY and CDR2 SVGAGI (reference sequence). This CDR3 is CASTYRGASTDTQYF. CDR3 in DNA: TGTGCCAGCACCTACAGGGGGGCTAGCACAGATACGCAGTATTTT.

The V call is TRBV9, the J call TRBJ1-3; D is uncertain. This CDR3 comprises 18 residues. V was clipped by 0 bases and J by 2 bases, with 18 bases between them. In germline, CDR1 is SGDLS, CDR2 YYNGEE. The chain's CDR3 is CASSVEGRGRTTGNTIYF. CDR3 coding DNA: TGTGCCAGCAGCGTAGAAGGTCGAGGAAGGACTACTGGAAACACCATATATTTT.

V is TRBV7-6 and J is TRBJ1-6, with 7 bases that match TRBD1. Germline V CDR1 and CDR2: SGHVS, FNYEAQ. Trimming cost V 5 bases and J 7 bases; bases outside gene matches: 11. The CDR3 has 16 residues. The CDR3 sequence: CASSLFRQGENSPLHF. As DNA, the CDR3 is TGTGCCAGCAGCCTATTCAGACAGGGAGAGAATTCACCCCTCCACTTT.

The chain uses TRBV11-2 and TRBJ1-1, with 8 bases matching TRBD1. Per the germline V gene, CDR1 is SGHAT and CDR2 is FQNNGV. The CDR3 has 15 residues. V shed 2 bases, J shed 3 bases, and the junction held 5 bases outside the gene matches. DNA of the CDR3: TGTGCCAGCAGCTTAACCCGACAGGGGTACACTGAAGCTTTCTTT. It is translated as CASSLTRQGYTEAFF. Combining the CDR3 with reference TRBV11-2 and TRBJ1-1 gives the whole variable domain EAGVAQSPRYKIIEKRQSVAFWCNPISGHATLYWYQQILGQGPKLLIQFQNNGVVDDSQLPKDRFSAERLKGVDSTLKIQPAKLEDSAVYLCASSLTRQGYTEAFFGQGTRLTVV.

V gene TRBV27 combines with J gene TRBJ1-5, with 7 bases lining up with TRBD1. Losses at the gene ends were 1 base for V and 7 bases for J; bases not matched to a gene: 4. The CDR3 totals 14 residues. Germline V CDR1 and CDR2: MNHEY, SMNVEV (reference sequence). The CDR3 reads CASSLWAGGQPQHF. In DNA, the CDR3 is TGTGCCAGCAGTTTATGGGCAGGGGGACAGCCCCAGCATTTT.

The chain uses TRBV4-1 and TRBJ2-7; 8 bases are shared with TRBD1. The CDR3 is 14 amino acids. Trimming removed 4 bases from V and 4 bases from J; junction bases left unmatched: 6. Germline V gives CDR1 MGHRA, CDR2 YSYEKL. DNA for the CDR3: TGCGCCAGCAGCCGAGAAACAGGGGGGTACGAGCAGTACTTC. Encoded protein: CASSRETGGYEQYF.

The V gene is TRBV2, the J gene TRBJ2-7; weak D call: TRBD1 (5 bases). Germline V gene lookup returns CDR1 SNHLY and CDR2 FYNNEI. The CDR3 is 15 residues long. Trimming shortened V by 3 bases and J by 3 bases, and 15 bases separated the two germline ends. The CDR3 loop is CASSDGAGRVYEQYF. CDR3 nucleotide sequence: TGTGCCAGCAGTGATGGGGCAGGGCGAGTCTACGAGCAGTACTTC.

The genes are TRBV18 and TRBJ1-1, with a tentative D call TRBD1 (5 bases). CDR3 size: 13 residues. With 6 bases removed from V and 2 bases from J, the gap between germline ends came to 10 bases. Germline V gene lookup returns CDR1 KGHSH and CDR2 LQKENI. CDR3 nucleotides: TGTGCCAGCTCGGCAGACAGTAACACTGAAGCTTTCTTT. This gives the protein CASSADSNTEAFF.

The genes are TRBV9 and TRBJ1-2; 7 nucleotides line up with TRBD1. The CDR3 spans 15 residues. CDR1 and CDR2 from the germline V gene are SGDLS and YYNGEE. The V and J ends lost 4 bases and 4 bases, in that order; junction bases with no gene match: 10. DNA for the CDR3: TGTGCCAGCAGCTCCCGGACAGGCGGAAGCTATGGCTACACCTTC. Amino acid sequence: CASSSRTGGSYGYTF.

This chain links TRBV15 with TRBJ2-1; TRBD2 aligns across 8 bases. V was pared by 0 bases and J by 4 bases, with 5 bases of the junction left unmatched. The germline gives CDR1 LNHNV, CDR2 YYDKDF (reference sequence). The CDR3 extends over 16 amino acids. The CDR3 protein is CATSRDRASGYNEQFF. The CDR3 DNA sequence: TGTGCCACCAGCAGAGATCGGGCTAGCGGGTACAATGAGCAGTTCTTC.

The chain uses TRBV19 and TRBJ1-5, with TRBD1 as a possible D gene (5 bases). CDR1 LNHDA and CDR2 SQIVND come from the germline V gene (reference sequence). V lost 5 bases and J lost 6, with 23 bases in between. There are 17 residues in the CDR3. The CDR3 spells CASSAFSGTAVGQPQHF. In DNA, the CDR3 is TGTGCCAGTAGTGCATTCAGCGGGACGGCAGTGGGTCAGCCCCAGCATTTT.

V usage is TRBV19 and J usage is TRBJ2-7; 9 bases match TRBD1. The V segment lost 5 bases and the J segment 5 bases; nucleotides outside the gene matches: 10. Germline V gene sequence: CDR1 LNHDA, CDR2 SQIVND (reference sequence). The CDR3 is 15 residues long. The CDR3 is CASSGQGQGRHEQYF. The CDR3 coding sequence is TGTGCCAGTAGTGGCCAAGGACAGGGGCGGCACGAGCAGTACTTC.

V is TRBV25-1 and J is TRBJ2-1; tentative D call: TRBD2 (5 bases). V was shortened by 2 bases and J by 5 bases, with 16 bases between the two germline ends. The CDR3 has 16 residues. CDR1 is MGHDK and CDR2 is SYGVNS in the germline V gene. Here the CDR3 reads CASSETAVDWDNEQFF. The CDR3 nucleotides read TGTGCCAGCAGTGAAACAGCGGTTGATTGGGACAATGAGCAGTTCTTC. Full variable domain (rest looked up from reference TRBV25-1 and TRBJ2-1): EADIYQTPRYLVIGTGKKITLECSQTMGHDKMYWYQQDPGMELHLIHYSYGVNSTEKGDLSSESTVSRIRTEHFPLTLESARPSHTSQYLCASSETAVDWDNEQFFGPGTRLTVL.

This chain links TRBV7-3 with TRBJ1-1, with D possibly being TRBD1 (6 bases). The CDR3 is made up of 13 amino acids. V lost 5 bases to trimming and J lost 5 bases, with 12 bases between them. Germline V lookup: CDR1 SGHTA, CDR2 FQGTGA. This CDR3 is CASSRQELTEAFF. CDR3 in DNA: TGTGCCAGCAGCCGACAGGAGCTTACTGAAGCTTTCTTT. Combining the CDR3 with reference TRBV7-3 and TRBJ1-1 gives the whole variable domain GAGVSQTPSNKVTEKGKYVELRCDPISGHTALYWYRQSLGQGPEFLIYFQGTGAADDSGLPNDRFFAVRPEGSVSTLKIQRTERGDSAVYLCASSRQELTEAFFGQGTRLTVV.

Written as DNA, the CDR3 is TGTGCCAGCAAGCGGGGCCAGGCCGGTGAGCAGTTCTTC. It encodes CASKRGQAGEQFF. The rearrangement joins TRBV7-9 to TRBJ2-1; TRBD2 aligns across 7 bases. Germline CDR1 is SEHNR and CDR2 is FQNEAQ (reference sequence). The trim removed 7 bases at V and 9 bases at J, leaving 9 bases unmatched. The CDR3 runs to 13 residues. The whole variable domain, filled in from reference TRBV7-9 and TRBJ2-1, reads DTGVSQNPRHKITKRGQNVTFRCDPISEHNRLYWYRQTLGQGPEFLTYFQNEAQLEKSRLLSDRFSAERPKGSFSTLEIQRTEQGDSAMYLCASKRGQAGEQFFGPGTRLTVL.

The chain employs TRBV30 and TRBJ1-5; 7 bases agree with TRBD1. Germline loops: CDR1 GTSNPN, CDR2 SVGIG (reference sequence). CDR3 length: 14 amino acids. V lost 0 bases and J lost 4; bases outside the gene matches: 3. The CDR3 sequence is CAWSVGTANQPQHF. The CDR3 region has the DNA TGTGCCTGGAGTGTCGGGACAGCTAATCAGCCCCAGCATTTT. The whole variable domain, filled in from reference TRBV30 and TRBJ1-5, reads SQTIHQWPATLVQPVGSPLSLECTVEGTSNPNLYWYRQAAGRGLQLLFYSVGIGQISSEVPQNLSASRPQDRQFILSSKKLLLSDSGFYLCAWSVGTANQPQHFGDGTRLSIL.

This clone has a handful of counts. The rearrangement joins TRBV19 to TRBJ1-2; 7 bases fit TRBD1. V lost 5 bases and J lost 8; bases outside the gene matches: 8. Germline lookup yields CDR1 LNHDA and CDR2 SQIVND (reference sequence). The CDR3 contains 13 residues. The CDR3 sequence: CASSSLTGTGYTF. The CDR3 nucleotides are TGTGCCAGTAGTTCCCTGACAGGGACGGGCTACACCTTC.

The rearrangement links TRBV20-1 to TRBJ2-1; D call uncertain. V lost 6 bases and J lost 8, with 11 bases in between. The CDR3 contains 11 residues. In germline, CDR1 is DFQATT, CDR2 SNEGSKA (reference sequence). The CDR3 region has the DNA TGCAGTGCCACACGCGGAGATGAGCAGTTCTTC. It encodes CSATRGDEQFF.

This rearrangement joins TRBV5-5 to TRBJ2-1; TRBD1 agrees at 10 bases. CDR1 is SGHKS and CDR2 is YYEKEE in the germline V gene (reference sequence). With 3 bases clipped from V and 7 bases from J, the junction kept 4 bases outside the gene matches. This CDR3 is 14 amino acids long. CDR3 DNA: TGTGCCAGCAGCTCCAAGGACAGGGGGAATGAGCAGTTCTTC. Translation gives CASSSKDRGNEQFF.

This clone has just one count. The V gene is TRBV2, the J gene TRBJ1-6; no reliable D call. Per the germline V gene, CDR1 is SNHLY and CDR2 is FYNNEI. This CDR3 is 15 amino acids long. Trimming shortened V by 9 bases and J by 6 bases, and 18 bases separated the two germline ends. CDR3 sequence (DNA): TGTGCCAGTCCTACCCCCCCCCGGGGTAATTCACCCCTCCACTTT. Translated: CASPTPPRGNSPLHF.

The J gene is TRBJ2-3, the V gene TRBV9; TRBD2 matches 9 bases. With 0 bases clipped from V and 8 bases from J, the junction kept 10 bases outside the gene matches. This CDR3 has 16 amino acids. Germline V lookup: CDR1 SGDLS, CDR2 YYNGEE. The CDR3 here is CASSVAGAGGLSTQYF. CDR3 DNA sequence: TGTGCCAGCAGCGTAGCGGGAGCGGGAGGCCTCAGTACGCAGTATTTT.